This T cell receptor beta chain was sequenced during a study of early T cells in non-severe SARS-CoV-2 infection. Unique molecular identifiers (one per individual cDNA molecule) were attached. TCRdb used MiXCR to reprocess the 5' RACE reads, holding one entry per CDR3 protein. The sample has about 80,000 distinct CDR3 sequences; 10% to 12% are singletons. This clonotype is medium-sized by share. Its specificity is unknown. Study-wide results and limits: Private and CD4 specificities were missed by VDJdb matching, which favored anti-spike CD8 responses.

The sequence came from an adult who was a healthcare worker with PCR-confirmed SARS-CoV-2 infection or an uninfected control (not recorded which). Sequencing was done on a sample of whole blood.

The CDR3 nucleotides read TGCGCCAGCAGCGGGGACAGGGAAGTCTACGAGCAGTACTTC. Amino acids: CASSGDREVYEQYF. The rearrangement links TRBV5-1 to TRBJ2-7, with TRBD1 identical over 9 bases. The trim removed 4 bases at V and 3 bases at J, leaving 5 bases unmatched. Looked up from germline, CDR1 is SGHRS and CDR2 is YFSETQ. The CDR3 sequence is 14 residues long.